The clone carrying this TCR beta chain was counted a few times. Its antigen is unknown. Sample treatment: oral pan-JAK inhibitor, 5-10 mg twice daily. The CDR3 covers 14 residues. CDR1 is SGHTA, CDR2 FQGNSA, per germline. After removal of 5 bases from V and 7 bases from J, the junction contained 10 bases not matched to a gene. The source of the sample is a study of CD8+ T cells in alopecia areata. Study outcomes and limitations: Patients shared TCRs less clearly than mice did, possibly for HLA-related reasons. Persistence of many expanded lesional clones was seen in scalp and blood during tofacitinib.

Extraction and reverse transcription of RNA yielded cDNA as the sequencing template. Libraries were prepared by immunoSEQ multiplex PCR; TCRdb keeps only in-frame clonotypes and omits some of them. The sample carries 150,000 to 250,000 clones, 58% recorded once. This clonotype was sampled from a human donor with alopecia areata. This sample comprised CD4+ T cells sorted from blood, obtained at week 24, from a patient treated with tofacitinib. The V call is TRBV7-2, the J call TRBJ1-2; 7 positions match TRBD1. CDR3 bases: TGTGCCAGCAGCAACATCTACAGGGGCTCTGGCTACACCTTC. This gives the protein CASSNIYRGSGYTF.